The T cell receptor beta chain described here comes from a study of OX40 agonist ivuxolimab in advanced cancers. Overall study context: Patients with prior anti-PD-1, anti-PD-L1 or anti-CTLA-4 therapy were eligible; 40% had some.

Profiled with immunoSEQ multiplex PCR; TCRdb holds only in-frame clones, not every one. The sample carries tens of thousands of clones, around 89% recorded once. Germline V lookup: CDR1 GTSNPN, CDR2 SVGIG (reference sequence). With 2 bases clipped from V and 7 bases from J, the junction kept 3 bases outside the gene matches. The CDR3 is 13 residues long. The rearrangement joins TRBV30 to TRBJ2-1; TRBD2 agrees at 9 bases. Specimen: CD4+ or CD8+ T cells sorted from blood, collected in a trial of the OX40 agonist ivuxolimab. The origin of this receptor is an adult with an advanced solid tumor such as melanoma, head and neck, liver or kidney cancer. The CDR3 is CAWSTSGLNEQFF. CDR3 nucleotide sequence: TGTGCCTGGAGTACTAGCGGGCTGAATGAGCAGTTCTTC.